This TCR beta chain was retrieved from a study of technical replicates of blood from a few donors (dated by TCRdb to about 2017). Libraries were made using the immunoSEQ multiplex PCR assay. In TCRdb, the immuneACCESS table is reduced to in-frame sequences with V and J assigned. These tables do not hold every clone; where another copy was compared, an unresolved V gene accounts for under half, and the others remain unexplained. The table for this sample lists 74,000 or so clones; 96% of them were counted only once. The top ten clonotypes cover 0.34% of the sample. This clone showed up just once. Its antigen remains unidentified. No base quality information exists; no much larger clone differs at one position. CDR1 and CDR2, per the germline V gene, are SGHTA and FQGTGA. CDR3 length: 15 amino acids, cysteine to phenylalanine. CDR3 DNA is the only sequence kept; it has 45 bases, read in frame from the first base. Trimming leaves V shorter by 5 bases and J shorter by 0 bases, with the junction holding 7 bases beyond the gene matches.

The receptor comes from a human donor in good health. What was sequenced was T cells isolated from PBMCs. The V and J segments used are TRBV7-3 and TRBJ2-7, with TRBD1 matching 7 junction bases. The CDR3 reads as follows: CASSPRQGGSYEQYF. The nucleotide sequence reads TGTGCCAGCAGCCCACGACAGGGCGGCTCCTACGAGCAGTACTTC.